This TCR beta chain was identified in a study of blood T cell repertoires in COVID-19 (dated by TCRdb to about 2020). Broadly, across the study: Collaborator samples came from the United States, Italy and Spain and covered acute and convalescent phases of COVID-19. Where available, HLA class I and class II types were taken from metadata supplied by the sample provider and were not determined by assay-based typing. Deeply sampled blood TCRbeta repertoires from subjects exposed to, actively infected with, or recovered from COVID-19 were included in the dataset. A de-identified subject ID, COVID-19 status, age in years and sex were almost always included in the sample metadata. The repertoires were released in a freely available public database meant as a resource for research on the immune response to SARS-CoV-2. The prospective study material was composed of cDNA or gDNA derived from T cells, B-cell-depleted T cells, or PBMCs. The samples were drawn from two sources: the first 160 participants of the ongoing ImmuneRACE study, and 1,254 subjects contributed by 6 global collaborators. General conclusions and limits of the study: The amount of clinical and demographic metadata varied by source and participant and was provided uncurated.

TCRbeta CDR3 regions were amplified from genomic DNA by means of the immunoSEQ Assay, a bias-controlled multiplex PCR. The paper's processing steps were these. Nucleated cell counts per sample were estimated from amplification of reference gene primers within the assay. To quantify the absolute abundance of each unique TCRbeta CDR3 rearrangement, sequence reads were collapsed and filtered. For each sample, productive Simpson clonality was calculated as the square root of Simpson's diversity index over productive rearrangements. Entries here come from immuneACCESS through TCRdb and include only in-frame sequences with V and J called. Some clones fail to appear in such tables; in the studies checked, an unresolved V gene covers under half of the shortfall, and the cause of the remainder is unknown. That table is the source of V, J and clone size, and D and trimming were worked out from the DNA. Present in this sample are 200,000 or so clones, roughly nine tenths of which were seen just once. About 2.1% of the sample is taken by the ten largest.

This clone came up once. This receptor's antigen is unknown. Base qualities are not at hand, and no much larger clone is one base apart. Whole blood was collected in K2EDTA tubes by collaborating institutions according to the institutions' own protocols. For TCRbeta analysis, collaborator samples were shipped as frozen whole blood, as isolated PBMCs, or as DNA extracted from either sample type. From a lookup of the germline V gene (reference sequence), CDR1 and CDR2 are MNHEY and SMNVEV. The CDR3 sequence holds 14 residues, the cysteine and phenylalanine included. Only CDR3 DNA is held: 42 bases, read in frame from base 1. A distance of 10 bases separates the germline ends of V and J, which lose 5 bases and 2 bases respectively.

Recombination connected TRBV27 to TRBJ1-3; the best D guess is TRBD1, with 5 bases matching. Sequencing was carried out using peripheral blood. The TCR comes from a man aged 65 to 85 with active or convalescent COVID-19. The bases read TGTGCCAGCAGTCCAGGGTTACCTGGAAACACCATATATTTT. The resulting protein is CASSPGLPGNTIYF.